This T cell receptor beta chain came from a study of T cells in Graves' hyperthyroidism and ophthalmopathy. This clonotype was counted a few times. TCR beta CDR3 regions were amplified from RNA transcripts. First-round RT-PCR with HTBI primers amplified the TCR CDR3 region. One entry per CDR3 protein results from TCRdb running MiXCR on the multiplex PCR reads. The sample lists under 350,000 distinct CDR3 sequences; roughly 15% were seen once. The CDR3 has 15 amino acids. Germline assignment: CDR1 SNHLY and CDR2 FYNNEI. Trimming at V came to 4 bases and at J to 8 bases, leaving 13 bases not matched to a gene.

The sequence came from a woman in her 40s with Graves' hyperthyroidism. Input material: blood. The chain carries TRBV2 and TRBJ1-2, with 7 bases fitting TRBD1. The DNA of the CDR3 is TGTGCCAGCAGTGGGGAAGGGGGCGATTTTTCCGGCTACACCTTC. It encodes CASSGEGGDFSGYTF. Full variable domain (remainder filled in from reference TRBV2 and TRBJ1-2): EPEVTQTPSHQVTQMGQEVILRCVPISNHLYFYWYRQILGQKVEFLVSFYNNEISEKSEIFDDQFSVERPDGSNFTLKIRSTKLEDSAMYFCASSGEGGDFSGYTFGSGTRLTVV.